This T cell receptor beta chain comes out of a study of blood T cell repertoires in COVID-19. Study in general: Collection of acute and convalescent COVID-19 samples took place in the United States, Italy and Spain. From T cells, B-cell-depleted T cells, or PBMCs came the material, which was cDNA or gDNA.

This CDR3 has 15 residues. V shed 0 bases and J 6 bases; nucleotides not matched to a gene: 8. Germline values: CDR1 SGHRS, CDR2 YFSETQ. Authors' analysis steps: Amplification of reference gene primers was used by the study to estimate nucleated cell counts. Produced via immunoSEQ multiplex PCR; TCRdb's table is partial and in-frame only. V, J and clone size derive from that table, while D and trimming were established from the DNA sequence. The sample yields fewer than 250,000 clones, 84% seen once. V gene TRBV5-1 combines with J gene TRBJ1-1, with 7 nucleotides matching TRBD1. This TCR came from a woman aged 70-85 years with active or convalescent COVID-19. The sample consisted of peripheral blood. The CDR3 is CASSLDQGGSAEAFF. The CDR3 bases are TGCGCCAGCAGCTTGGATCAAGGGGGCAGCGCTGAAGCTTTCTTT.